This TCR beta chain was found in a study of shared clonotypes between healthy human individuals. Study overall: Aged between 18 and 49, the donors were a couple of women and a few men. Each donor's CD8 memory used one plate, CD8 naive two, each CD4 subset three.

As handled by the study authors: There were no quality scores in the junction-only immunoSEQ sequences, so filtering differed. TCRdb's table, derived via immunoSEQ multiplex PCR, lists solely in-frame clones and lacks some. From that table come the V and J calls and clone size; the DNA was used to work out D and trimming. The sample comprises more than 1,200,000 clones, approximately 98.5% of which are singletons, and roughly 0.36% rests with the top ten. A CD45RA-negative memory subset and a CD45RA+ naive subset were separated from the CD4+ cells. The CDR3 covers 14 residues. Per the germline V gene, CDR1 is MDHEN and CDR2 is SYDVKM. Trimming removed 2 bases at V and 7 bases at J, with 12 bases between.

The receptor's source is a man younger than 40 in good health. Sequences were obtained from naive CD4+ T cells sorted from blood. Described subset: CD45RA+ positively selected. The gene calls are TRBV28 and TRBJ2-1, with D possibly TRBD2 on 5 matching bases. The CDR3 is CASSLRTRANEQFF. CDR3 sequence (DNA): TGTGCCAGCAGTTTAAGAACTAGAGCAAATGAGCAGTTCTTC.